This T cell receptor (beta chain) stems from a study of T-cell memory formation after mild COVID-19. A word on this clonotype: Its antigen remains unidentified. This CDR3 is missing its conserved last phenylalanine or tryptophan, likely due to a read error. It is unclear where the CDR3 begins or ends on the DNA, so no DNA is shown, and the CDR3 is as TCRdb lists it.

Study conclusions and caveats: The pre-infection memory compartment contained some responding clones, suggesting cross-reactive memory joined.

Ends included, the CDR3 has 14 residues. CDR1 is KGHSH, CDR2 LQKENI, per germline. UMIs and sample barcodes were carried by the TCR alpha and TCR beta cDNA libraries that 5'RACE produced using constant-segment primers. TCRdb independently ran MiXCR on the 5' RACE reads; one entry per CDR3 protein. The table shows about 500,000 distinct CDR3 sequences, with over 20% occurring only once. This TCR was sampled from an adult woman who had mild COVID-19 (a few samples of this study predate the infection). Cell type and time point are not known. The genes are TRBV18 and TRBJ2-1; the table's D call, TRBD2, was not checked against the DNA. The sequencing sample was made of PBMCs or a T cell subset sorted from them (not recorded which). CDR3 region: CASSRNDGLAGGPS.